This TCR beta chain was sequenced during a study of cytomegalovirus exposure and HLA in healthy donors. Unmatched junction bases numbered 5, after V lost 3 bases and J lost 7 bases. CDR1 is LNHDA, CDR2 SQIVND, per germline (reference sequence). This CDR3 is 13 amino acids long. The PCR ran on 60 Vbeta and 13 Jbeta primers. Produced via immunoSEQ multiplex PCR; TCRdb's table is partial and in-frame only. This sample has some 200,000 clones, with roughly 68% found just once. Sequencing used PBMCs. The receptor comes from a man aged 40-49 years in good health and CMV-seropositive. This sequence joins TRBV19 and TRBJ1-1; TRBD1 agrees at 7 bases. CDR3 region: CASSIWQGDEAFF. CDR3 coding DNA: TGTGCCAGTAGTATTTGGCAGGGGGATGAAGCTTTCTTT.